The clone carrying this TCR beta chain was observed a single time. Its cognate antigen is unknown. With a J-beta primer mix and a sample-barcoded 5' primer, a second PCR ran 7 to 11 cycles. With 12 random nucleotides, a template-switch adaptor tagged each individual cDNA molecule. TCRdb re-called the 5' RACE reads with MiXCR, one entry per CDR3 protein. The sample includes some 790,000 distinct CDR3 sequences, under 35% of them seen just once. CDR1 and CDR2 (germline): KGHSH, LQKENI. CDR3 length: 14 residues. J lost 4 bases, V lost 5 bases, and 7 bases had no gene match. The data originate from a study of blood T cells in healthy people across ages. Study-wide results and limits: Because donor CMV status was unknown, expanded clonotype changes were possibly confounded.

The chain employs TRBV18 and TRBJ1-2; 7 bases align to TRBD1. This TCR derives from an elderly woman in good health. Sequencing used blood. CDR3 nucleotide sequence: TGTGCCAGCTCAGCAAACAGGGGAGTCTATGGCTACACCTTC. Translation: CASSANRGVYGYTF.